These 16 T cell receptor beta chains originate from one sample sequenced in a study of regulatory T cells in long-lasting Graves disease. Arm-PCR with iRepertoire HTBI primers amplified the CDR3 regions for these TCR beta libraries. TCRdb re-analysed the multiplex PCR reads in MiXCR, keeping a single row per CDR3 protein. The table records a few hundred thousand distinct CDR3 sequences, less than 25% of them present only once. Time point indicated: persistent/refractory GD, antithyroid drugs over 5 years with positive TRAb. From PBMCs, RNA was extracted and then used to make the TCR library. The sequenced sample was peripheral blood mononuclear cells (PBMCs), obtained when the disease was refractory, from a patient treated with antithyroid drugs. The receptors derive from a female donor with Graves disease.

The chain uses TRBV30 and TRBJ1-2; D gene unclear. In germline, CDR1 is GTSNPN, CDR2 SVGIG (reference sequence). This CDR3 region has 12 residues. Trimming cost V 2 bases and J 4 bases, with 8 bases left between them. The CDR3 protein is CAWSKTGYGYTF. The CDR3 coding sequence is TGTGCCTGGAGTAAGACGGGCTATGGCTACACCTTC. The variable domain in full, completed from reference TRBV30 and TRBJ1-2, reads SQTIHQWPATLVQPVGSPLSLECTVEGTSNPNLYWYRQAAGRGLQLLFYSVGIGQISSEVPQNLSASRPQDRQFILSSKKLLLSDSGFYLCAWSKTGYGYTFGSGTRLTVV.

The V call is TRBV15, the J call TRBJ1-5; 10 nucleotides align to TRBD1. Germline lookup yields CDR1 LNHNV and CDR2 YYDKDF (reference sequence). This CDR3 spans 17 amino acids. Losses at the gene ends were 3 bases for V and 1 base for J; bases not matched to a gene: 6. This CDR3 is CATSRVTGGRSNQPQHF. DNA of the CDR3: TGTGCCACCAGCAGGGTGACAGGGGGCAGGAGCAATCAGCCCCAGCATTTT.

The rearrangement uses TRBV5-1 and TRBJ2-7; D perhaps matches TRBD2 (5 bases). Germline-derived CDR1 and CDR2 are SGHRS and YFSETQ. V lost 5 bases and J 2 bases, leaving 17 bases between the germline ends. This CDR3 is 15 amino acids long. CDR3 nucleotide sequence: TGCGCCAGCAGTAGGGTGGGAGAAAGAACCTACGAGCAGTACTTC. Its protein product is CASSRVGERTYEQYF. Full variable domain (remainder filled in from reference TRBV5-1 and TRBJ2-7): KAGVTQTPRYLIKTRGQQVTLSCSPISGHRSVSWYQQTPGQGLQFLFEYFSETQRNKGNFPGRFSGRQFSNSRSEMNVSTLELGDSALYLCASSRVGERTYEQYFGPGTRLTVT.

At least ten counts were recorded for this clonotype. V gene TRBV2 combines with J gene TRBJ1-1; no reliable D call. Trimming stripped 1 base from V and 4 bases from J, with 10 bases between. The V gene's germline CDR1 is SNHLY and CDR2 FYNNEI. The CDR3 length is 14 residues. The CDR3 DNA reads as TGTGCCAGCAGTGAAGTGGGGTCCGGCACTGAAGCTTTCTTT. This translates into CASSEVGSGTEAFF. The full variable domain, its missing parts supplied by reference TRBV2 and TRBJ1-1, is EPEVTQTPSHQVTQMGQEVILRCVPISNHLYFYWYRQILGQKVEFLVSFYNNEISEKSEIFDDQFSVERPDGSNFTLKIRSTKLEDSAMYFCASSEVGSGTEAFFGQGTRLTVV.

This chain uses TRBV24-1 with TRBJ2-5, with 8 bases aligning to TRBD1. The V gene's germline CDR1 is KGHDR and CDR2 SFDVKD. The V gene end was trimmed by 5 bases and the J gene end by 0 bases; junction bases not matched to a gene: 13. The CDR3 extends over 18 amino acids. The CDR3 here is CATSGVTGASGHQETQYF. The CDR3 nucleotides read TGTGCCACCAGTGGGGTGACAGGGGCCTCGGGACACCAAGAGACCCAGTACTTC.

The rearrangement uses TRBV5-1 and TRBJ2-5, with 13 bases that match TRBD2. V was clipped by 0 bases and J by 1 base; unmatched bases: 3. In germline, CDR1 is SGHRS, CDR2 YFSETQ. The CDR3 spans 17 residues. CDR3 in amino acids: CASSLARLAGGQETQYF. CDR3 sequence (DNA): TGCGCCAGCAGCTTGGCTAGACTAGCGGGAGGCCAAGAGACCCAGTACTTC.

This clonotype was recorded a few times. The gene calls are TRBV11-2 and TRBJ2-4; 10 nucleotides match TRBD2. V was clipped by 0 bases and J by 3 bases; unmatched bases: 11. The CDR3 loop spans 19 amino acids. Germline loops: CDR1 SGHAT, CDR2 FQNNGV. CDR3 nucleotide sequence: TGTGCCAGCAGCTTAGACCCCCCCCGGGGACTAGCGCGCAAAAACATTCAGTACTTC. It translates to CASSLDPPRGLARKNIQYF.

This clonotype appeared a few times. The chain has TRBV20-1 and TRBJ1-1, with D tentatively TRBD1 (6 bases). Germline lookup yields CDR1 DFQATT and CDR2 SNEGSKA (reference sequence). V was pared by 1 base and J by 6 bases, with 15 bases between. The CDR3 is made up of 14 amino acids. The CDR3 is CSARAGGAGAEAFF. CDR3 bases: TGCAGTGCTAGAGCGGGGGGCGCGGGGGCTGAAGCTTTCTTT.

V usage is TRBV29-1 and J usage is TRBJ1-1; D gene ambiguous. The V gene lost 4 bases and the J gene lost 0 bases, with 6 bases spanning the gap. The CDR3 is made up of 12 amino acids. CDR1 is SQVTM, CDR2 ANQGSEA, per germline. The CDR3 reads CSVVGMNTEAFF. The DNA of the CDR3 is TGCAGCGTTGTTGGTATGAACACTGAAGCTTTCTTT. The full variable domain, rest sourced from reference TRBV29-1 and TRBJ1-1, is SAVISQKPSRDICQRGTSLTIQCQVDSQVTMMFWYRQQPGQSLTLIATANQGSEATYESGFVIDKFPISRPNLTFSTLTVSNMSPEDSSIYLCSVVGMNTEAFFGQGTRLTVV.

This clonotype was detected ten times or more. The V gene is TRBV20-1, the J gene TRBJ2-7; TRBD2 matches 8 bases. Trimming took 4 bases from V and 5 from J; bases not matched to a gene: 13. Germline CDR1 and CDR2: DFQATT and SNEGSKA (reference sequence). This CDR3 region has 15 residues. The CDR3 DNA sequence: TGCAGTGCTACCCCGAGGAGCGGGAGCATCCACGAGCAGTACTTC. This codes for CSATPRSGSIHEQYF.

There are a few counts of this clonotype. The CDR3, as DNA: TGTGCCAGCAGCTACGGAACGAAGCCGGAGACCCAGTACTTC. Amino acid sequence: CASSYGTKPETQYF. The rearrangement joins TRBV7-9 to TRBJ2-5; D gene ambiguous. With 4 bases removed from V and 5 bases from J, the gap between germline ends came to 14 bases. The CDR3 is 14 residues long. Germline V CDR1 and CDR2: SEHNR, FQNEAQ (reference sequence).

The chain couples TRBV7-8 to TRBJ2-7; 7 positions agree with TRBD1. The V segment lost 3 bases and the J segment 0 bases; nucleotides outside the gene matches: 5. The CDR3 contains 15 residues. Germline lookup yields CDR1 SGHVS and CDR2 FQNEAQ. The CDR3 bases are TGTGCCAGCAGCTTGCTTCGGGACAGCTCCTACGAGCAGTACTTC. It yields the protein CASSLLRDSSYEQYF.

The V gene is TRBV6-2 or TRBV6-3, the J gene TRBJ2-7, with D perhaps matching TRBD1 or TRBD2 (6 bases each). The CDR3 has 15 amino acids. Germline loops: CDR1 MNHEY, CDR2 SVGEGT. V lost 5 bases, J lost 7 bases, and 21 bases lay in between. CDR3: CASSEWLAKGGEQYF. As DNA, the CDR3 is TGTGCCAGCAGTGAATGGTTGGCGAAGGGGGGTGAGCAGTACTTC.

This chain's CDR3 is CATSAGSVYEQYF. In nucleotides, the CDR3 is TGTGCCACCAGCGCGGGGTCCGTCTACGAGCAGTACTTC. The rearrangement uses TRBV24-1 and TRBJ2-7, with D possibly matching TRBD2 (6 bases). Per germline, CDR1 KGHDR and CDR2 SFDVKD. Deletions cut 7 bases from V and 3 bases from J, with 12 bases between. The CDR3 runs 13 residues.

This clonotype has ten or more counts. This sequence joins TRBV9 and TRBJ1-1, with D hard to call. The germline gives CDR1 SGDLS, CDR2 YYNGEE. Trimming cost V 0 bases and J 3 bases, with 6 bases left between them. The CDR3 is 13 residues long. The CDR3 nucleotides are TGTGCCAGCAGCGTAGGCGGGGACACTGAAGCTTTCTTT. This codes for CASSVGGDTEAFF.

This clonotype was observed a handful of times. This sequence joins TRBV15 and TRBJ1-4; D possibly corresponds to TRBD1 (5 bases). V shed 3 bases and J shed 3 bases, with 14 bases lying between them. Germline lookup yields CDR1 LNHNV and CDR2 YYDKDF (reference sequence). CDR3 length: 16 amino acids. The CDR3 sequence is CATSRAQAGSNEKLFF. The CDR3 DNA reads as TGTGCCACCAGCAGGGCCCAGGCAGGGTCTAATGAAAAACTGTTTTTT.